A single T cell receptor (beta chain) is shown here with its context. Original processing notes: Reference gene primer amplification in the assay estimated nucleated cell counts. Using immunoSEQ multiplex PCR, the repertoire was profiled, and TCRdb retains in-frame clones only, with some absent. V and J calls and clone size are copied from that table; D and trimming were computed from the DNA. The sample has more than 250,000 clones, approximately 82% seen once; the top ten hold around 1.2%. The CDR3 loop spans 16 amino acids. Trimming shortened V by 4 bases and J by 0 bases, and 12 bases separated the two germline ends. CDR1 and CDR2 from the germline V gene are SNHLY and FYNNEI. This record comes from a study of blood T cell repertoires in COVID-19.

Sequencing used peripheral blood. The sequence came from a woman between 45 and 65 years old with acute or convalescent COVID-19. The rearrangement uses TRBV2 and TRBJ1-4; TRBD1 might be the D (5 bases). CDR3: CASSAQGTATNEKLFF. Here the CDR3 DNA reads TGTGCCAGCAGTGCCCAAGGGACTGCAACTAATGAAAAACTGTTTTTT.